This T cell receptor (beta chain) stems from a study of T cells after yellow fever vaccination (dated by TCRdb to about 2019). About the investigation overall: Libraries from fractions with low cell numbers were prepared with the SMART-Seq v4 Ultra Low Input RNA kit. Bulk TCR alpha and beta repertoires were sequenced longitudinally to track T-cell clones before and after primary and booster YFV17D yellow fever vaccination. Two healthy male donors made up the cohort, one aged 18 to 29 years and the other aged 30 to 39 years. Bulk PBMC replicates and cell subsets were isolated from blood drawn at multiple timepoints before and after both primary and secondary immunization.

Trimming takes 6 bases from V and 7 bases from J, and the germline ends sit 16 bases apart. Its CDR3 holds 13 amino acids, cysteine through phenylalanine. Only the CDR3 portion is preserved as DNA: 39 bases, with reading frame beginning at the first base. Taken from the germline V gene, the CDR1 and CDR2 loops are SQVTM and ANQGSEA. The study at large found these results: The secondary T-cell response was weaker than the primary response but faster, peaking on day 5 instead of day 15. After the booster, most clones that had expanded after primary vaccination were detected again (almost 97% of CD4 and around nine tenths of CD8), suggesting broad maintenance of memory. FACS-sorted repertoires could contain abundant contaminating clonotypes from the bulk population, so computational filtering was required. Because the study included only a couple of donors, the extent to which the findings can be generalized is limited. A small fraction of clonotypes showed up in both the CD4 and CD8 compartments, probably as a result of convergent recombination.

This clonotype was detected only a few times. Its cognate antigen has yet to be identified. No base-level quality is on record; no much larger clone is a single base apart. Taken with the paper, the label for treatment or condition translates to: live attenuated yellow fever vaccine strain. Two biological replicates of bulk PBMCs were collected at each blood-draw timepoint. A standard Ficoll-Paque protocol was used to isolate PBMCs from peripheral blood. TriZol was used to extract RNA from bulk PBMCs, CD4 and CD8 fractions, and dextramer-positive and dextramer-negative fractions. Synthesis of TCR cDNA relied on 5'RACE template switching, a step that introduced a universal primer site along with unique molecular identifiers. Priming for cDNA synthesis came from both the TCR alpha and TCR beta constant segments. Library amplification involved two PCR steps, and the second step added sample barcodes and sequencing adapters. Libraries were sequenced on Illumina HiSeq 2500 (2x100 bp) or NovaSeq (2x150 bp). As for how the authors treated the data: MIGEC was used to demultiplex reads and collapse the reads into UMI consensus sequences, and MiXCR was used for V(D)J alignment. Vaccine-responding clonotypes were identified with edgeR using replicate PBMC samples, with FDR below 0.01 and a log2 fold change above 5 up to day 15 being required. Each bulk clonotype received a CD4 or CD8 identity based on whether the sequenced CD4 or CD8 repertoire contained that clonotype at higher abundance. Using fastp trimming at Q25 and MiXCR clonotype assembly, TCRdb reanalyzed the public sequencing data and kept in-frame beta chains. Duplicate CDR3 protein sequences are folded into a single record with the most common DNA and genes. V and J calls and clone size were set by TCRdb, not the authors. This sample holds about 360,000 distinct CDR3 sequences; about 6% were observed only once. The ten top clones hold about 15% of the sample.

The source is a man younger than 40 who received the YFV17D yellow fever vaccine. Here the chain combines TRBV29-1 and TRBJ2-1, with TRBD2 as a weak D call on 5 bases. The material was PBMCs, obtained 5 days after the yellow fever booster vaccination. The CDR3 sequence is CSVLDSPANEQFF. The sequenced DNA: TGCAGCGTCCTGGACTCACCGGCTAATGAGCAGTTCTTC.